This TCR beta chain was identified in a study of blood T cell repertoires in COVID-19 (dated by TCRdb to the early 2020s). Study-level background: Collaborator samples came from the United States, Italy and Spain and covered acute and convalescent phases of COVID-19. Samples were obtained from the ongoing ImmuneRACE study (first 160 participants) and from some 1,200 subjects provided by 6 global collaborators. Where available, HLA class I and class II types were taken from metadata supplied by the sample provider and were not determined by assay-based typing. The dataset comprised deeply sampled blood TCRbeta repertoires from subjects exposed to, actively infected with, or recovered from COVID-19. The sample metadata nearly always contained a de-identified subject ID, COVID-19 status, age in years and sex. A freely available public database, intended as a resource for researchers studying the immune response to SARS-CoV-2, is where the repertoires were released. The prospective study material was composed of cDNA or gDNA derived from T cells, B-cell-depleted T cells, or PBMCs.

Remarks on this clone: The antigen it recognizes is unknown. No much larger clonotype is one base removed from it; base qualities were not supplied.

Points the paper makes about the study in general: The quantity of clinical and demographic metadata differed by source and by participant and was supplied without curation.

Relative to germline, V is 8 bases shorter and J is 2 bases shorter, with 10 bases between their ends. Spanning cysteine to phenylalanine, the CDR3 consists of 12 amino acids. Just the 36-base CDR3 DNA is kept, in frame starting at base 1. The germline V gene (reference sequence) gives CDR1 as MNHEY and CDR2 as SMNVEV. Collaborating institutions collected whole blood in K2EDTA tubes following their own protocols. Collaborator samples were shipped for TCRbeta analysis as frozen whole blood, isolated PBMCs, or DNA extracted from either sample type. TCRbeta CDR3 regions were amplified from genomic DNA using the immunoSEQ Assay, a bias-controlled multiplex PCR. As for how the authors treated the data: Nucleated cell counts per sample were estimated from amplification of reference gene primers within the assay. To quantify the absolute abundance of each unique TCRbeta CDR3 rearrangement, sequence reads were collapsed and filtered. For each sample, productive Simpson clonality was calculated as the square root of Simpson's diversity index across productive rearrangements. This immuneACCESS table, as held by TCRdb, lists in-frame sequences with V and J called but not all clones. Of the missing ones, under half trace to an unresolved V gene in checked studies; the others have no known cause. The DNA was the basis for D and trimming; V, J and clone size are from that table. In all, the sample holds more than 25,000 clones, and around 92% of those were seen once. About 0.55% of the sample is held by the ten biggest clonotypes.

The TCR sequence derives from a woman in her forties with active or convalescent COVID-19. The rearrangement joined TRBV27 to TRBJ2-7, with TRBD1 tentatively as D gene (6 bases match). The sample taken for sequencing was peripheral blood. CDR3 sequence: CASGRGPYEQYF. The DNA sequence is TGTGCCAGCGGCAGGGGACCCTACGAGCAGTACTTC.